The present T cell receptor (beta chain) was sequenced within a study of regulatory T cells in long-lasting Graves disease. As for time point: newly diagnosed GD, antithyroid drugs for less than 3 months. RNA isolated from PBMCs was used to make the TCR library. With iRepertoire HTBI primers and Arm-PCR of CDR3 regions, TCR beta libraries were built. MiXCR, applied by TCRdb to the multiplex PCR reads, yields one record per CDR3 protein. The repertoire includes fewer than 650,000 distinct CDR3 sequences, around 15% of them detected once, and about 12% sits in the top ten. There are 13 residues in the CDR3. V was clipped by 1 base and J by 4 bases, with 8 bases between them. Germline loops: CDR1 LNHDA, CDR2 SQIVND (reference sequence). The data were also submitted as part of a second study, on T cells in Graves' hyperthyroidism and ophthalmopathy.

The V and J genes are TRBV19 and TRBJ2-7; D is possibly TRBD2 (5 bases). This sequence was found in a man between 18 and 35 years old with Graves disease. The specimen was peripheral blood mononuclear cells (PBMCs), collected at new diagnosis, from a patient treated with antithyroid drugs. CDR3: CASSIAGLYEQYF. The CDR3 region has the DNA TGTGCCAGTAGTATAGCGGGATTGTACGAGCAGTACTTC.